One sample yielded the 23 T cell receptor beta chains listed below, sequenced in a study of early T cells in non-severe SARS-CoV-2 infection. Via MiXCR, TCRdb re-called the 5' RACE reads, giving one row per CDR3 protein. The repertoire includes about 76,000 distinct CDR3 sequences, approximately 10% of them detected once, and approximately 4.5% sits in the top ten. The specimen sequenced was whole blood. The receptors come from an adult who was a healthcare worker with PCR-confirmed SARS-CoV-2 infection or an uninfected control (not recorded which).

The chain combines TRBV11-2 with TRBJ2-4, with TRBD1 matching 10 bases. The CDR3 extends over 17 amino acids. V shed 4 bases and J 8 bases; nucleotides not matched to a gene: 14. Germline lookup yields CDR1 SGHAT and CDR2 FQNNGV. CDR3 loop: CASSWTTGGVTVDIQYF. The DNA of the CDR3 is TGTGCCAGCAGCTGGACGACAGGGGGCGTGACGGTTGACATTCAGTACTTC.

This clonotype was recorded many times. The chain couples TRBV7-9 to TRBJ1-2; 8 positions match TRBD1. Germline V gene sequence: CDR1 SEHNR, CDR2 FQNEAQ (reference sequence). J gave up 4 bases and V 5 bases, and 6 bases lay outside the gene matches. This CDR3 contains 14 residues. CDR3 DNA: TGTGCCAGCAGCCCTACGGACAGGGTCTATGGCTACACCTTC. Its translation: CASSPTDRVYGYTF.

The sample holds a few counts of this clonotype. This chain uses TRBV12-3 or TRBV12-4 with TRBJ2-1, with 9 positions matching TRBD1. The CDR3 has 15 residues. With 6 bases clipped from V and 7 bases from J, the junction kept 10 bases outside the gene matches. CDR3 nucleotides: TGTGCCAGCAGACGGGGACAGGGAGGGGGTAATGAGCAGTTCTTC. Its translation: CASRRGQGGGNEQFF.

This clonotype was seen repeatedly, ten times or more. V gene TRBV13 combines with J gene TRBJ2-3, with 8 bases aligning to TRBD1. V lost 0 bases, J lost 4 bases, and 6 bases stayed unmatched. The CDR3 runs to 16 residues. Germline V gene data show CDR1 as PRHDT and CDR2 as FYEKMQ (reference sequence). CDR3 sequence: CASSLGGQEGADTQYF. CDR3 sequence (DNA): TGTGCCAGCAGCTTAGGGGGACAGGAGGGCGCAGATACGCAGTATTTT.

This clonotype has ten or more counts. The chain has TRBV10-3 and TRBJ2-7; 8 nucleotides agree with TRBD2. The CDR3 loop spans 13 amino acids. V dropped 10 bases and J dropped 4; count of bases not matched to a gene: 9. Looked up from germline, CDR1 is ENHRY and CDR2 is SYGVKD. CDR3 amino acids: CATGGAPFYEQYF. CDR3 nucleotides: TGTGCCACCGGGGGGGCCCCCTTTTACGAGCAGTACTTC.

This clonotype has a count of ten or more. The chain carries TRBV9 and TRBJ1-1; a weak D match, TRBD1 (5 bases). Trimming cost V 3 bases and J 10 bases, with 19 bases left between them. The CDR3 sequence is 14 residues long. The germline V gene encodes CDR1 SGDLS and CDR2 YYNGEE. This CDR3 reads CASSAGSHLRGAFF. Here the CDR3 DNA reads TGTGCCAGCAGCGCCGGGTCCCACCTAAGGGGAGCTTTCTTT.

The chain is built from TRBV6-6 and TRBJ2-7; D is possibly TRBD1 (5 bases). Germline CDR1 is MNHNY and CDR2 is SVGAGI (reference sequence). Trimming shortened V by 6 bases and J by 0 bases, and 9 bases separated the two germline ends. There are 13 residues in the CDR3. In nucleotides, the CDR3 is TGTGCCAGCAGCGTAGGGGTCTCCTACGAGCAGTACTTC. This sequence encodes CASSVGVSYEQYF.

This clonotype was counted at least ten times. The rearrangement uses TRBV5-4 and TRBJ2-1, with 8 nucleotides matching TRBD1. J was trimmed by 0 bases and V by 2 bases; bases with no gene match: 4. This CDR3 has 16 residues. The germline gives CDR1 SGHNT, CDR2 YYREEE (reference sequence). The CDR3 bases are TGTGCCAGCAGCTTACAGGGGGGACCCTCCTACAATGAGCAGTTCTTC. It specifies CASSLQGGPSYNEQFF.

This clonotype was counted only a few times. J is TRBJ1-5 and V is TRBV7-8, with D possibly matching TRBD1 (5 bases). The CDR3 is made up of 15 amino acids. V was trimmed by 3 bases and J by 5 bases, leaving 14 bases between them. In germline, CDR1 is SGHVS, CDR2 FQNEAQ. In nucleotides, the CDR3 is TGTGCCAGCAGCTTTAGGGCGGGAGGGGATCAGCCCCAGCATTTT. This encodes CASSFRAGGDQPQHF. The variable domain in full, completed from reference TRBV7-8 and TRBJ1-5, reads GAGVSQSPRYKVAKRGQDVALRCDPISGHVSLFWYQQALGQGPEFLTYFQNEAQLDKSGLPSDRFFAERPEGSVSTLKIQRTQQEDSAVYLCASSFRAGGDQPQHFGDGTRLSIL.

The table lists this clonotype with many counts. The chain couples TRBV7-9 to TRBJ1-5; D might be TRBD1 (5 bases). CDR3 size: 14 residues. From germline, CDR1 is SEHNR and CDR2 FQNEAQ (reference sequence). Trimming cost V 5 bases and J 9 bases, with 17 bases left between them. In nucleotides, the CDR3 is TGTGCCAGCAGCCCACGGGACGTTCCCTCGCCCCAGCATTTT. This codes for CASSPRDVPSPQHF.

The J gene is TRBJ2-5, the V gene TRBV4-3, with 10 bases matching TRBD2. The CDR3 runs 16 residues. Germline CDR1 reads LGHNA; CDR2 reads YSLEER. After removal of 1 base from V and 4 bases from J, the junction contained 6 bases not matched to a gene. The CDR3, as DNA: TGCGCCAGCAGCCAAGTCAGCGGGGGGGCCCCAGAGACCCAGTACTTC. Protein product: CASSQVSGGAPETQYF.

The V gene is TRBV11-2, the J gene TRBJ2-2; D call uncertain. CDR3 length equals 17 residues. Germline CDR1 and CDR2: SGHAT and FQNNGV. V lost 1 base and J 1 base, leaving 13 bases between the germline ends. This CDR3 is CASSLGSSTENTGELFF. CDR3 nucleotide sequence: TGTGCCAGCAGCTTAGGATCGTCGACCGAGAACACCGGGGAGCTGTTTTTT. The entire variable domain, with the rest obtained from reference TRBV11-2 and TRBJ2-2, is as follows: EAGVAQSPRYKIIEKRQSVAFWCNPISGHATLYWYQQILGQGPKLLIQFQNNGVVDDSQLPKDRFSAERLKGVDSTLKIQPAKLEDSAVYLCASSLGSSTENTGELFFGEGSRLTVL.

This clonotype came up many times. The rearrangement uses TRBV7-8 and TRBJ1-5; 8 positions agree with TRBD1. CDR3 length equals 16 residues. V was clipped by 5 bases and J by 0 bases; unmatched bases: 6. Germline-derived CDR1 and CDR2 are SGHVS and FQNEAQ. The CDR3 DNA reads as TGTGCCAGCAGCACCGGACAGGGCCGTAGCAATCAGCCCCAGCATTTT. Its protein product is CASSTGQGRSNQPQHF.

In this sample, this clonotype turned up many times. The chain is built from TRBV10-2 and TRBJ1-2, with 7 bases fitting TRBD1. There are 14 residues in the CDR3. V shed 6 bases, J shed 4 bases, and the junction held 8 bases outside the gene matches. Germline V gene lookup returns CDR1 WSHSY and CDR2 SAAADI. This chain's CDR3 is CASSPGQLFYGYTF. CDR3 sequence (DNA): TGCGCCAGCAGCCCGGGACAGTTATTCTATGGCTACACCTTC.

The table lists this clonotype with many counts. The genes are TRBV5-1 and TRBJ1-5; D not certain. The germline V gene encodes CDR1 SGHRS and CDR2 YFSETQ. The CDR3 is 14 residues long. Trimming pared 1 base from V and 4 bases from J, leaving 9 bases between. The CDR3: CASSLSGGNQPQHF. The CDR3 nucleotides are TGCGCCAGCAGCTTGTCTGGAGGGAATCAGCCCCAGCATTTT.

This clonotype was recorded at least ten times. V gene TRBV19 combines with J gene TRBJ2-1; D is uncertain. The CDR3 runs to 13 residues. V was clipped by 7 bases and J by 0 bases, with 7 bases between them. Germline V gene sequence: CDR1 LNHDA, CDR2 SQIVND (reference sequence). CDR3 nucleotides: TGTGCCAGTACCGACCTCTCCTACAATGAGCAGTTCTTC. It is translated as CASTDLSYNEQFF.

This clonotype was seen ten or more times. The gene calls are TRBV20-1 and TRBJ2-7; the D gene could be TRBD1 or TRBD2 (7 bases each). From germline, CDR1 is DFQATT and CDR2 SNEGSKA (reference sequence). This CDR3 is 14 amino acids long. With 5 bases removed from V and 2 bases from J, the gap between germline ends came to 16 bases. The CDR3, as DNA: TGCAGTGCTCAGGGGGGAGGGAAACCCTACGAGCAGTACTTC. Residues: CSAQGGGKPYEQYF.

This clonotype was counted at least ten times. The chain joins TRBV5-6 to TRBJ2-1; D call uncertain. The germline V gene has CDR1 SGHDT and CDR2 YYEEEE. This CDR3 region has 16 residues. V lost 2 bases and J 0 bases, leaving 12 bases between the germline ends. CDR3 loop: CASSFGLTSSYNEQFF. The CDR3 DNA reads as TGTGCCAGCAGCTTTGGTCTTACATCCTCCTACAATGAGCAGTTCTTC.

This clonotype has a count of ten or more. This chain uses TRBV7-2 with TRBJ1-5; D is ambiguous. The V end lost 5 bases, the J end lost 0 bases, and 5 bases lay between the germline ends. From germline, CDR1 is SGHTA and CDR2 FQGNSA. This CDR3 comprises 13 residues. The CDR3 DNA sequence: TGTGCCAGCAGCCGCAATAGCAATCAGCCCCAGCATTTT. It codes for CASSRNSNQPQHF.

This rearrangement joins TRBV6-5 to TRBJ2-5; either TRBD1 or TRBD2 may supply D (5 bases each). The V end was cut by 6 bases, the J end by 5 bases, with 10 bases between. CDR1 and CDR2 from the germline V gene are MNHEY and SVGAGI. This CDR3 region has 12 residues. The CDR3 region is CASRRGQETQYF. The CDR3 nucleotides are TGTGCCAGCAGACGGGGCCAGGAGACCCAGTACTTC.

The rearrangement links TRBV5-1 to TRBJ2-3; the match to TRBD2 covers 7 bases. This CDR3 has 15 residues. Germline V gene sequence: CDR1 SGHRS, CDR2 YFSETQ. V was pared by 5 bases and J by 6 bases, with 12 bases of the junction left unmatched. CDR3 region: CASRPTSYLVDTQYF. Here the CDR3 DNA reads TGCGCCAGCAGGCCGACTAGCTACCTTGTGGATACGCAGTATTTT. The whole variable domain, remainder taken from reference TRBV5-1 and TRBJ2-3, is KAGVTQTPRYLIKTRGQQVTLSCSPISGHRSVSWYQQTPGQGLQFLFEYFSETQRNKGNFPGRFSGRQFSNSRSEMNVSTLELGDSALYLCASRPTSYLVDTQYFGPGTRLTVL.

The table lists this clonotype with many counts. This sequence joins TRBV5-1 and TRBJ2-6; no firm D call. V was cut by 2 bases and J by 0 bases, with 6 bases left in between. This CDR3 is 15 amino acids long. Germline CDR1 reads SGHRS; CDR2 reads YFSETQ. This chain's CDR3 is CASSFTASGANVLTF. The CDR3 DNA is TGCGCCAGCAGCTTTACAGCCTCTGGGGCCAACGTCCTGACTTTC. The variable domain in full, completed from reference TRBV5-1 and TRBJ2-6, reads KAGVTQTPRYLIKTRGQQVTLSCSPISGHRSVSWYQQTPGQGLQFLFEYFSETQRNKGNFPGRFSGRQFSNSRSEMNVSTLELGDSALYLCASSFTASGANVLTFGAGSRLTVL.

Only a few counts were recorded for this clonotype. The chain carries TRBV9 and TRBJ2-1; TRBD2 aligns across 7 bases. From germline, CDR1 is SGDLS and CDR2 YYNGEE. V lost 4 bases to trimming and J lost 8 bases; unmatched junction nucleotides: 9. The CDR3 is 14 residues long. The CDR3 DNA sequence: TGTGCCAGCAGCTTCCCGGGACTACCCCATGAGCAGTTCTTC. Translated, it gives CASSFPGLPHEQFF.